This TCR beta chain appears in the sequencing data of a study of blood T cell repertoires in COVID-19. Clones were sequenced by immunoSEQ multiplex PCR, and TCRdb holds only the in-frame ones, with some missing. Altogether around 290,000 clones are present, about 89% being singletons, with the ten largest covering approximately 4.2%. This clone has just a few counts. This CDR3 has 16 amino acids. Germline CDR1 and CDR2: MGHRA and YSYEKL. V lost 0 bases, J lost 5 bases, and 9 bases stayed unmatched. The chain combines TRBV4-1 with TRBJ2-7; TRBD1 matches at 8 bases. The TCR originated in a man aged 35-49 years with acute or convalescent COVID-19. Sequenced sample: peripheral blood. The CDR3 sequence is CASSQDGRTGKDEQYF. The DNA for the CDR3 is TGCGCCAGCAGCCAAGATGGCCGGACAGGGAAGGACGAGCAGTACTTC.